Presented here are 17 T cell receptor beta chains from one specimen sequenced in a study of identical twins. TCRdb fed the 5' RACE reads into MiXCR, producing one record per CDR3 protein. The table has about 470,000 distinct CDR3 sequences, 24% seen once. This sample also appeared in a second study, on T cells expressing NK-cell markers.

The sequenced sample consisted of CD4+ T cells sorted from blood. Receptor source: a woman between 18 and 29 years old in good health.

V usage is TRBV20-1 and J usage is TRBJ2-7, with D unclear. With 3 bases removed from V and 2 bases from J, the gap between germline ends came to 11 bases. This CDR3 has 13 residues. Per germline, CDR1 DFQATT and CDR2 SNEGSKA (reference sequence). CDR3 residues: CSASLFSAYEQYF. For the CDR3, the DNA is TGCAGTGCTAGCTTATTTTCGGCCTACGAGCAGTACTTC.

This chain uses TRBV7-3 with TRBJ2-3; 14 bases are shared with TRBD2. The junction had 7 bases not matched to a gene; V was cut back by 3 bases and J by 2 bases. Germline-derived CDR1 and CDR2 are SGHTA and FQGTGA. The CDR3 is made up of 18 amino acids. CDR3 protein: CASSLSRLAGGPTDTQYF. CDR3 bases: TGTGCCAGCAGCTTGTCCCGACTAGCGGGGGGGCCCACAGATACGCAGTATTTT.

The chain uses TRBV5-1 and TRBJ2-3; 10 bases line up with TRBD2. The CDR3 spans 16 residues. Per the germline V gene, CDR1 is SGHRS and CDR2 is YFSETQ. V gave up 7 bases and J gave up 0 bases; unmatched junction bases: 8. The CDR3 nucleotides are TGCGCCAGCCGACGCGGACTAGCGGCGAGCACAGATACGCAGTATTTT. Protein: CASRRGLAASTDTQYF.

This clonotype appeared a few times. The rearrangement joins TRBV9 to TRBJ2-7, with 8 bases identical to TRBD1. The CDR3 consists of 13 residues. Germline assignment: CDR1 SGDLS and CDR2 YYNGEE. Unmatched junction bases numbered 5, after V lost 3 bases and J lost 6 bases. The DNA of the CDR3 is TGTGCCAGCAGCGGGACAGGGAGGCCCGAGCAGTACTTC. Translated, it gives CASSGTGRPEQYF.

The rearrangement uses TRBV20-1 and TRBJ1-2; weak D call: TRBD1 (5 bases). Per the germline V gene, CDR1 is DFQATT and CDR2 is SNEGSKA (reference sequence). The ends were cut back, 5 bases at V and 8 bases at J, with 18 bases in the middle. This CDR3 is 13 amino acids long. The CDR3 DNA is TGCAGTGCTGCGCCAGACCGAGACAGAGGCTACACCTTC. Translation gives CSAAPDRDRGYTF.

The chain has TRBV10-3 and TRBJ2-1; D is uncertain. Trimming shortened V by 6 bases and J by 9 bases, and 9 bases separated the two germline ends. The CDR3 is 11 amino acids. CDR1 is ENHRY, CDR2 SYGVKD, per germline. In nucleotides, the CDR3 is TGTGCCATCAGAGGGTCGACTGAGCAGTTCTTC. Its translation: CAIRGSTEQFF.

A single count supports this clonotype. This chain connects TRBV25-1 to TRBJ2-7; D perhaps matches TRBD2 (5 bases). The V end was cut by 6 bases, the J end by 5 bases, with 11 bases between. CDR3 size: 12 residues. Looked up from germline, CDR1 is MGHDK and CDR2 is SYGVNS. CDR3: CASRGVRDEQYF. CDR3 nucleotide sequence: TGTGCCAGCAGGGGAGTTCGGGACGAGCAGTACTTC.

V gene TRBV9 combines with J gene TRBJ2-3; 7 positions agree with TRBD2. Trimming at V came to 4 bases and at J to 6 bases, leaving 8 bases not matched to a gene. From germline, CDR1 is SGDLS and CDR2 YYNGEE. The CDR3 length is 14 residues. The CDR3 nucleotides are TGTGCCAGCAGCCCGCGGACGCGGGGGGATACGCAGTATTTT. The encoded protein is CASSPRTRGDTQYF.

This clonotype has just a few counts. This chain uses TRBV5-1 with TRBJ2-3; 10 positions match TRBD1. Per germline, CDR1 SGHRS and CDR2 YFSETQ. CDR3 length: 16 amino acids. The trim removed 5 bases at V and 5 bases at J, leaving 11 bases unmatched. For the CDR3, the DNA is TGCGCCAGCAGATCCGGACAGGGGGTAGTTTTAGATACGCAGTATTTT. This translates into CASRSGQGVVLDTQYF.

The J gene is TRBJ2-7, the V gene TRBV10-3, with TRBD1 identical over 9 bases. Germline values: CDR1 ENHRY, CDR2 SYGVKD. This CDR3 region has 16 residues. Trimming removed 2 bases from V and 1 base from J; junction bases left unmatched: 6. CDR3 bases: TGTGCCATCAGTGAGAAACTACAGGGGGCATCCTACGAGCAGTACTTC. It specifies CAISEKLQGASYEQYF.

The V call is TRBV7-2, the J call TRBJ1-3; the D is unclear. The CDR3 contains 16 residues. The germline CDR1 and CDR2 sequences are SGHTA and FQGNSA. V gave up 5 bases and J gave up 0 bases, with 14 bases separating them. The CDR3 region has the DNA TGTGCCAGCAGCATCCGGACCGCGAGCTCTGGAAACACCATATATTTT. Protein sequence: CASSIRTASSGNTIYF.

This clonotype was counted only a few times. The rearrangement joins TRBV6-6 to TRBJ2-7, with a possible D match to TRBD2 (6 bases). Trimming stripped 6 bases from V and 3 bases from J, with 12 bases between. Germline lookup yields CDR1 MNHNY and CDR2 SVGAGI (reference sequence). CDR3 length: 13 residues. The CDR3 coding sequence is TGTGCCAGCAGGGTTTCGGGGGTCTACGAGCAGTACTTC. Residues: CASRVSGVYEQYF.

The chain links TRBV29-1 to TRBJ2-1; maybe TRBD2 (5 bases). This CDR3 contains 12 residues. Germline CDR1 and CDR2: SQVTM and ANQGSEA. V lost 4 bases, J lost 7 bases, and 11 bases lay in between. The CDR3: CSVAPSFNEQFF. The CDR3 DNA reads as TGCAGCGTTGCCCCTAGCTTTAATGAGCAGTTCTTC.

This clonotype was found many times. The genes are TRBV12-3 or TRBV12-4 and TRBJ2-5; D call uncertain. This CDR3 is built from 13 residues. V was clipped by 3 bases and J by 5 bases, with 10 bases between them. CDR3 nucleotide sequence: TGTGCCAGCAGTTTCCCGGGCAGGGAGACCCAGTACTTC. This encodes CASSFPGRETQYF.

In this sample, this clonotype turned up many times. This chain joins TRBV4-2 and TRBJ1-5; 7 bases line up with TRBD1. The CDR3 sequence is 16 residues long. V gave up 4 bases and J gave up 3 bases; unmatched junction bases: 9. The V gene's germline CDR1 is LGHNA and CDR2 YNFKEQ. CDR3 in DNA: TGTGCCAGCAGCCGAAATTACAGGGGCAACAATCAGCCCCAGCATTTT. This sequence encodes CASSRNYRGNNQPQHF.

This sequence joins TRBV5-1 and TRBJ2-7; D is ambiguous. The CDR3 consists of 13 residues. Per the germline V gene, CDR1 is SGHRS and CDR2 is YFSETQ. V lost 6 bases and J lost 5, with 15 bases in between. CDR3 in DNA: TGCGCCAGCAACGACGCCGGGTCCCACGAGCAGTACTTC. It translates to CASNDAGSHEQYF.

The rearrangement uses TRBV12-3 or TRBV12-4 and TRBJ1-3; D is unresolved. This CDR3 is built from 12 residues. V dropped 7 bases and J dropped 8 bases, with 12 bases sitting between them. The CDR3 loop is CASTHPWDTIYF. DNA for the CDR3: TGTGCCAGCACCCACCCCTGGGACACCATATATTTT.